This T cell receptor beta chain was recorded in a study of CD8 T cells in Susac syndrome. While CD8+ and CD4+ T cells were isolated negatively, TEMRA cells were enriched by FACS. About 0.5 to 1 ug RNA was reverse transcribed with random hexamers. The method of amplification for TCR beta CDR3 was immunoSEQ multiplex PCR, covering 54 Vbeta and 13 Jbeta. TCRdb reprocessed the immunoSEQ multiplex PCR reads via MiXCR and lists one record per CDR3 protein. The sample lists 130,000 or so distinct CDR3 sequences; over 75% were seen once. There are 16 residues in the CDR3. Per the germline V gene, CDR1 is PRHDT and CDR2 is FYEKMQ (reference sequence). Trimming at V came to 5 bases and at J to 3 bases, leaving 8 bases not matched to a gene.

The specimen sequenced was CD8+ T cells from PBMCs. The source of this sequence is a human donor with multiple sclerosis. The chain joins TRBV13 to TRBJ1-4; 8 nucleotides line up with TRBD1. The CDR3, as DNA: TGTGCCAGCAGCGTTACAGGGGGTCGGGCTAATGAAAAACTGTTTTTT. This encodes CASSVTGGRANEKLFF.